This entry is about one TCR beta chain. Its specificity is not known. Trimming took 6 bases from V and 3 from J; bases not matched to a gene: 0. Per germline, CDR1 SQVTM and CDR2 ANQGSEA. The CDR3 consists of 12 residues. Together with a sample-barcoded 5' primer, a J-beta primer mix was included in a second PCR lasting about 7 to 11 cycles. TCRdb re-derived calls from the 5' RACE reads in MiXCR, one entry per CDR3 protein. The data show about 640,000 distinct CDR3 sequences, with around three fifths seen just once and over 35% held by the top ten. This sample was taken from a study of blood T cells in healthy people across ages. The wider study: Every two T cells gave about one barcoded beta molecule via template switching. Study results and limitations: Naive T cell percentage and TCR beta diversity correlated strongly.

This sequence was found in a man in his fifties or sixties in good health. The rearrangement joins TRBV29-1 to TRBJ2-5; the match to TRBD2 covers 11 bases. The sample consisted of blood. For the CDR3, the DNA is TGCAGCGTGACTAGCGGGGAAGAGACCCAGTACTTC. Amino acids: CSVTSGEETQYF. Combining the CDR3 with reference TRBV29-1 and TRBJ2-5 gives the whole variable domain SAVISQKPSRDICQRGTSLTIQCQVDSQVTMMFWYRQQPGQSLTLIATANQGSEATYESGFVIDKFPISRPNLTFSTLTVSNMSPEDSSIYLCSVTSGEETQYFGPGTRLLVL.